This TCR beta chain was identified in a study of shared clonotypes between healthy human individuals. As defined, naive CD8 cells were CD45RO-negative and positively selected for CCR7, with terminally differentiated effector memory CD45RA+ cells excluded. The V gene's germline CDR1 is SGHRS and CDR2 YFSETQ. CDR3 length: 15 residues. V was shortened by 3 bases and J by 3 bases, with 12 bases between the two germline ends. TCRdb's copy holds only in-frame clones and misses some; the assay was immunoSEQ multiplex PCR. Here the sample spans some 2.1 million clones, about 93% being singletons. The chain combines TRBV5-1 with TRBJ2-2, with D unclear. Specimen: naive CD8+ T cells from PBMCs. The clonotype was recovered from a man aged 18 to 35 in good health. Some clones in this sample may be carry-over from other donors' samples. The CDR3 DNA sequence: TGCGCCAGCAGCTCCGTGGGTAGACACACCGGGGAGCTGTTTTTT. Its protein product is CASSSVGRHTGELFF.